This TCR beta chain was captured in a study of molecular identifiers for immune sequencing clone quantification. About the research overall: The replicates split RNA from approximately 20,000 or 100,000 naive CD8 cells five ways and sequenced four.

Looked up from germline, CDR1 is LGHNA and CDR2 is YNFKEQ. The ends lost 8 bases at V and 2 bases at J; junction bases unmatched: 7. The CDR3 consists of 16 residues. Sorted naive CD8 T cells, 20,000 to 1,000,000, were sequenced from 10%, 30% or 50% RNA. Sorting was used to obtain naive CD8 T cells (CD8+CD4-CCR7+CD45RA+). MiXCR, run by TCRdb on the PCR reads, gives a single entry per CDR3 protein. Of about 640,000 distinct CDR3 sequences listed, roughly 21% are singletons. Points on this clonotype: Its cognate antigen is unknown.

Study findings and constraints: Detectable among about a million naive cells, according to reports, was Jurkat TCR RNA spiked in from one cell.

The sample consisted of naive CD8+ T cells from blood, with Jurkat cell RNA spiked in. Indicated subset: FACS-sorted CD8+CD4-CCR7+CD45RA+ naive T cells. The sequence was collected from a human donor in good health. Some libraries in this study had Jurkat cell RNA spiked in. The chain combines TRBV4-2 with TRBJ2-3; TRBD2 agrees at 13 bases. The CDR3 region has the DNA TGTGCCAGCGGACCGACTAGCGGGAGGTTCACAGATACGCAGTATTTT. It yields the protein CASGPTSGRFTDTQYF.